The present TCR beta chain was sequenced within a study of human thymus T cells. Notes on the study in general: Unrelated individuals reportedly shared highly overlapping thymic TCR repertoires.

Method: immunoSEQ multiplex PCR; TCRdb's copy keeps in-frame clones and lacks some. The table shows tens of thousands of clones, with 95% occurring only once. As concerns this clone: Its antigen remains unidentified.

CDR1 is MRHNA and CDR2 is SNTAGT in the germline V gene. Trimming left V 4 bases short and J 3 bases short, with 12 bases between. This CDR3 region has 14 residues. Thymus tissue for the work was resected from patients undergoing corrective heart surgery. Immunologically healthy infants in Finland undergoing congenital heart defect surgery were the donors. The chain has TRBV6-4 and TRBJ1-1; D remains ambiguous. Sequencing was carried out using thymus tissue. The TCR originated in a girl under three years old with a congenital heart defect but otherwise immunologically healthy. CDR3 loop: CASSVEGWYTEAFF. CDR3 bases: TGTGCCAGCAGTGTGGAGGGATGGTACACTGAAGCTTTCTTT.